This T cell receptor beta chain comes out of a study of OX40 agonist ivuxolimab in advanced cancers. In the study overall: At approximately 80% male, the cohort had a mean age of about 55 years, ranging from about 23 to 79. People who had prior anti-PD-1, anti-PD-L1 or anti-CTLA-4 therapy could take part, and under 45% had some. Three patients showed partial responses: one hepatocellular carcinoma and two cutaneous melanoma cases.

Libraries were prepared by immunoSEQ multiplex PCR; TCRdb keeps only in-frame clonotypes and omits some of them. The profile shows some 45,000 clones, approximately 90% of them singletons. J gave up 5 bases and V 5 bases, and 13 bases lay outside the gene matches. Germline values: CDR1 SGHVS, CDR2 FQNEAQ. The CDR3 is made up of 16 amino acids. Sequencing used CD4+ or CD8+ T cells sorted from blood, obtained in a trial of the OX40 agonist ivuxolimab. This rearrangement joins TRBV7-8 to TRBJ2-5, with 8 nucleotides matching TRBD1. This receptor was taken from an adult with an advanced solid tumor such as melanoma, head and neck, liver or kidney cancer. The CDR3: CASSLTGEWVFETQYF. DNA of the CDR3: TGTGCCAGCAGCCTGACAGGGGAGTGGGTATTTGAGACCCAGTACTTC. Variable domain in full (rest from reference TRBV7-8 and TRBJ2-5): GAGVSQSPRYKVAKRGQDVALRCDPISGHVSLFWYQQALGQGPEFLTYFQNEAQLDKSGLPSDRFFAERPEGSVSTLKIQRTQQEDSAVYLCASSLTGEWVFETQYFGPGTRLLVL.